This TCR beta chain came from a study of response to subunit inactivated influenza vaccine. Findings and limits, study-wide: The authors offered the suggestion that each seasonal influenza vaccination recruits few new T cells.

TCRdb re-derived calls from the RT-PCR reads in MiXCR, one entry per CDR3 protein. The repertoire holds 590,000 or so distinct CDR3 sequences, with less than 15% as singletons. Turning to this clonotype: What it binds is not known.

V trimming: 5 bases; J trimming: 4 bases; junction bases outside the gene matches: 4. CDR1 and CDR2 from the germline V gene are MNHNS and SASEGT. This CDR3 is 15 amino acids long. The origin of this receptor is a man over 45 who received an inactivated influenza vaccine. This rearrangement joins TRBV6-1 to TRBJ1-3; 11 bases map to TRBD1. Material: PBMCs from blood, obtained approximately 15 days before vaccination. The DNA of the CDR3 is TGTGCCAGCAGTCGGGACAGGGGGAACGGAAACACCATATATTTT. It encodes CASSRDRGNGNTIYF.